The 7 T cell receptor beta chains below come from one sample, sequenced in a study of blood T cell repertoires in COVID-19 (dated by TCRdb to about 2020). The library was generated by the immunoSEQ multiplex PCR assay. What TCRdb holds here is the immuneACCESS table cut down to in-frame rearrangements. Part of the clones is not present; checked against another copy, under half of the missing clones reflect an unresolved V gene, and the others are unexplained. The sample yields 150,000 to 200,000 clones; about nine tenths were counted once. The ten biggest clones cover roughly a sixth of the sample. Sequences were obtained from peripheral blood. These receptors all come from a man in his sixties with active or convalescent COVID-19.

The chain has TRBV25-1 and TRBJ2-7; 8 nucleotides match TRBD2. The CDR3 loop spans 14 amino acids. Germline V gives CDR1 MGHDK, CDR2 SYGVNS. Trimming cost V 3 bases and J 12 bases; bases outside gene matches: 13. The CDR3 DNA reads TGTGCCAGCAGTGATTATAGACTAGCGACTACGTGGTACTTC. As protein: CASSDYRLATTWYF.

The chain employs TRBV6-5 and TRBJ1-5; possibly TRBD1 for D (6 bases). V was trimmed by 2 bases and J by 2 bases, leaving 10 bases between them. The CDR3 extends over 15 amino acids. CDR1 MNHEY and CDR2 SVGAGI come from the germline V gene. CDR3 loop: CASSYGTGRNQPQHF. The CDR3 DNA reads as TGTGCCAGCAGTTACGGAACAGGGCGCAATCAGCCCCAGCATTTT.

The genes are TRBV7-6 and TRBJ2-5, with 10 positions matching TRBD2. CDR3 size: 15 residues. The germline V gene has CDR1 SGHVS and CDR2 FNYEAQ. The junction had 6 bases not matched to a gene; V was cut back by 5 bases and J by 3 bases. The CDR3 region has the DNA TGTGCCAGCAGCCCGGTAGCGGGGGGTAAAGAGACCCAGTACTTC. Its protein is CASSPVAGGKETQYF.

The CDR3 region is CASKEGQMNTEAFF. The CDR3 coding sequence is TGTGCCAGTAAAGAGGGACAGATGAACACTGAAGCTTTCTTT. The chain uses TRBV19 and TRBJ1-1; TRBD1 matches at 7 bases. This CDR3 spans 14 amino acids. The V gene end was trimmed by 7 bases and the J gene end by 0 bases; junction bases not matched to a gene: 5. The germline gives CDR1 LNHDA, CDR2 SQIVND (reference sequence).

This sequence joins TRBV20-1 and TRBJ1-5; D perhaps matches TRBD1 (5 bases). Germline V lookup: CDR1 DFQATT, CDR2 SNEGSKA (reference sequence). V was pared by 3 bases and J by 3 bases, with 12 bases between. CDR3 length: 14 amino acids. The DNA of the CDR3 is TGCAGTGCTAGTTCGGGGGGAAACAATCAGCCCCAGCATTTT. It encodes CSASSGGNNQPQHF.

The V call is TRBV5-1, the J call TRBJ2-7; D perhaps matches TRBD1 (6 bases). Germline values: CDR1 SGHRS, CDR2 YFSETQ. This CDR3 is built from 13 residues. With 0 bases removed from V and 4 bases from J, the gap between germline ends came to 8 bases. DNA for the CDR3: TGCGCCAGCAGCTTGGTTGGACAGTACGAGCAGTACTTC. It encodes CASSLVGQYEQYF.

This sequence joins TRBV7-8 and TRBJ2-2; 8 positions agree with TRBD1. This CDR3 comprises 14 residues. Germline V lookup: CDR1 SGHVS, CDR2 FQNEAQ. V shed 6 bases, J shed 5 bases, and the junction held 5 bases outside the gene matches. CDR3 sequence: CASSPQGVTGELFF. DNA of the CDR3: TGTGCCAGCAGTCCACAGGGGGTAACCGGGGAGCTGTTTTTT.